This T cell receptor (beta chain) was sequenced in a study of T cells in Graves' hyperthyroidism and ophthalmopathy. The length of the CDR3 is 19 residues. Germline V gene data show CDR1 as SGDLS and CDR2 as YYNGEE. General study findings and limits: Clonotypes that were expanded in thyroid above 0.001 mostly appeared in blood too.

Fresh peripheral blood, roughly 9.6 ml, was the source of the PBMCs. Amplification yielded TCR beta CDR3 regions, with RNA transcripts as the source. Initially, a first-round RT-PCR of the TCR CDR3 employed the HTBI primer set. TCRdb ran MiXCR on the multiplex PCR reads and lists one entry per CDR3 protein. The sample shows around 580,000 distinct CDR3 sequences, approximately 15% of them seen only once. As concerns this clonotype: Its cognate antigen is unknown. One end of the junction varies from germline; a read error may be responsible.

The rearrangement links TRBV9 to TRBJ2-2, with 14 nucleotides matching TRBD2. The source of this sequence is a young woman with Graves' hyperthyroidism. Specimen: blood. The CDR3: CASSVRTGLAGENTGEPFF. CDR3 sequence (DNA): TGTGCCAGCAGCGTAAGAACGGGACTAGCGGGAGAGAACACCGGGGAGCCGTTTTTT.